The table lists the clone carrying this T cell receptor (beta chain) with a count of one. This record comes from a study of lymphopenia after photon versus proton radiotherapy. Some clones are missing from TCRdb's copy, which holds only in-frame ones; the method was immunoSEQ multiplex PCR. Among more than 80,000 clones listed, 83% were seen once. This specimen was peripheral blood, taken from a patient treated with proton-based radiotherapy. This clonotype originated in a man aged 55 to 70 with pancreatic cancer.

This CDR3 is CASSPQLDYEQYF. The CDR3 DNA reads TGTGCCAGCAGCCCGCAACTAGATTACGAGCAGTACTTC. The V gene is TRBV7-8, the J gene TRBJ2-7; a weak D match, TRBD2 (5 bases). Trimming cost V 5 bases and J 4 bases, with 12 bases left between them. The CDR3 contains 13 residues. Germline V gene lookup returns CDR1 SGHVS and CDR2 FQNEAQ.